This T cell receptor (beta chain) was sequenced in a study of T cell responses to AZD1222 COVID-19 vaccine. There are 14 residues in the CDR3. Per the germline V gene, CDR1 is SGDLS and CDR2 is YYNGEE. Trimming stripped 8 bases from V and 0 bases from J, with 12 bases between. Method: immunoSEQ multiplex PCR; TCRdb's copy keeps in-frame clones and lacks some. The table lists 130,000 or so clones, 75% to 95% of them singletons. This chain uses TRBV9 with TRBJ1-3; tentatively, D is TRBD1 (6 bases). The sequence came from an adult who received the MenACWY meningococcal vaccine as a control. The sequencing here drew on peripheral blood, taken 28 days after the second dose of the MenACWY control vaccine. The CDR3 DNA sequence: TGTGCCAGTGCTCGGGACAACTCTGGAAACACCATATATTTT. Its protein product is CASARDNSGNTIYF. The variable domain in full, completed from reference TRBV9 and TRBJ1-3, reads DSGVTQTPKHLITATGQRVTLRCSPRSGDLSVYWYQQSLDQGLQFLIQYYNGEERAKGNILERFSAQQFPDLHSELNLSSLELGDSALYFCASARDNSGNTIYFGEGSWLTVV.